This T cell receptor beta chain appears in the sequencing data of a study of blood T cell repertoires in COVID-19. About the research overall: From the United States, Italy and Spain came samples of acute and convalescent COVID-19. PBMCs, B-cell-depleted T cells, or T cells provided the cDNA or gDNA that made up the material.

Trimming stripped 4 bases from V and 3 bases from J, with 7 bases between. The CDR3 totals 13 residues. Germline CDR1 reads MNHEY; CDR2 reads SMNVEV (reference sequence). How the authors handled the data: Amplifying reference gene primers gave estimates of nucleated cell counts. Sequencing was performed with immunoSEQ multiplex PCR; in TCRdb, only in-frame clones are kept and a portion is missing. V, J and clone size were drawn from that table, and D and trimming were deduced from the DNA. The data show about 200,000 clones, 87% seen once. Sequencing used peripheral blood. The TCR was taken from a man aged 55 to 70 who had recovered from COVID-19. V usage is TRBV27 and J usage is TRBJ2-1; maybe TRBD2 (5 bases). CDR3: CASSYGNYNEQFF. The DNA of the CDR3 is TGTGCCAGCAGTTACGGGAACTACAATGAGCAGTTCTTC.